This T cell receptor beta chain was captured in a study of human T cells and chemical hapten exposure. About the study: Sensitization employed 2% DPC on roughly 2 cm by roughly 2 cm of upper inner arm skin.

Noted time point: patch test 2, 6 weeks after DPC sensitization. Treatment indicated: therapeutic diphenylcyclopropenone sensitization with weekly scalp DPC. TCRdb itself ran the RACE reads through MiXCR, one entry per CDR3 protein. Here the sample spans tens of thousands of distinct CDR3 sequences, around 8.8% being singletons. V was pared by 3 bases and J by 4 bases, with 11 bases of the junction left unmatched. Germline assignment: CDR1 KGHDR and CDR2 SFDVKD. The CDR3 consists of 18 residues. The rearrangement uses TRBV24-1 and TRBJ2-6; TRBD1 agrees at 7 bases. The clonotype originates from a woman between 50 and 59 years old with alopecia areata. Some clones in this sample may be carry-over from other donors' samples. Sequenced here: whole blood, sampled in connection with sensitization to the hapten diphenylcyclopropenone (DPC). The CDR3 protein is CATSDPLEGAGGANVLTF. The DNA for the CDR3 is TGTGCCACCAGTGATCCGCTTGAGGGGGCGGGCGGGGCCAACGTCCTGACTTTC.